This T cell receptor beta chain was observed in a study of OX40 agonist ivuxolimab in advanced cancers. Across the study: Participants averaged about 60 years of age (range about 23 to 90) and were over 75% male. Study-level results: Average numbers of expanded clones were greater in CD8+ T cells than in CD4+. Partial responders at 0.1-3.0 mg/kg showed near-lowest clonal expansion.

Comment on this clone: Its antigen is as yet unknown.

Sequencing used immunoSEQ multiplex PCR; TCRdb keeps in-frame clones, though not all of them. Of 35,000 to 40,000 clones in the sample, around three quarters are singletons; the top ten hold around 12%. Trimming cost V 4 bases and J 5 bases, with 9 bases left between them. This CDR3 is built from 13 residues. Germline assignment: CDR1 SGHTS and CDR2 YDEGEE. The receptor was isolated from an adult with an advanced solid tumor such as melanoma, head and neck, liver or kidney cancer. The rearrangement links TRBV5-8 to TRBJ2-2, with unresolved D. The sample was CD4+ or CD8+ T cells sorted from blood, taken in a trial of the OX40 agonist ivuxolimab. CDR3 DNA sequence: TGTGCCAGCAGCCTCGCTCCTACCGGGGAGCTGTTTTTT. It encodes CASSLAPTGELFF.